The clone carrying this TCR beta chain was found many times. Germline values: CDR1 SGHVS, CDR2 FQNEAQ. This CDR3 is built from 18 residues. V was clipped by 0 bases and J by 0 bases, with 17 bases between them. These data belong to a study of regulatory T cells in long-lasting Graves disease. Through Arm-PCR of CDR3 regions and iRepertoire HTBI primers, TCR beta libraries were built. One entry per CDR3 protein, called by TCRdb with MiXCR from the multiplex PCR reads. The sample consists of over 200,000 distinct CDR3 sequences, about 20% of them appearing once. The time point denotes: newly diagnosed GD, antithyroid drugs for less than 3 months. Scientists built the TCR library using RNA that was extracted from PBMCs. Separately, the same data were catalogued under a study of T cells in Graves' hyperthyroidism and ophthalmopathy.

The source material was peripheral blood mononuclear cells (PBMCs), sampled at new diagnosis, from a patient treated with antithyroid drugs. The clonotype comes from a woman in her 30s with Graves disease. The chain carries TRBV7-8 and TRBJ2-5; perhaps TRBD2 as D (5 bases). CDR3 sequence reads: CASSLAWSGVGNQETQYF. In DNA form, the CDR3 reads TGTGCCAGCAGCTTAGCATGGTCCGGGGTAGGGAACCAAGAGACCCAGTACTTC. Looking up the rest from reference TRBV7-8 and TRBJ2-5 gives the full variable domain: GAGVSQSPRYKVAKRGQDVALRCDPISGHVSLFWYQQALGQGPEFLTYFQNEAQLDKSGLPSDRFFAERPEGSVSTLKIQRTQQEDSAVYLCASSLAWSGVGNQETQYFGPGTRLLVL.